This entry describes one T cell receptor (beta chain). Its antigen is still unknown. Time point of the sample: naive CD8 control sorted from an acute-time-point sample. This specimen comes from a study of CD8 T cells in acute hepatitis C reinfection. Study results and caveats: Alphabeta pairing of public clonotypes could not be determined from bulk TCRbeta data.

The CDR3 totals 16 residues. Trimming left V 3 bases short and J 0 bases short, with 14 bases between. Germline V gene data show CDR1 as SGHAT and CDR2 as FQNNGV. The table came from immunoSEQ multiplex PCR; TCRdb's copy has only in-frame clones and leaves some out. In the table there are 30,000 to 40,000 clones, approximately 87% of which are singletons. The receptor was isolated from a man aged 25 to 40 with chronic hepatitis C. The chain uses TRBV11-2 and TRBJ1-1; D call uncertain. The sequenced sample consisted of naive CD8+ T cells from PBMCs. CDR3 nucleotide sequence: TGTGCCAGCAGCTTTGGGAAGATGTCACTGAACACTGAAGCTTTCTTT. It translates to CASSFGKMSLNTEAFF.